Following are 19 T cell receptor beta chains from one sample sequenced in a study of T cells in Graves' hyperthyroidism and ophthalmopathy (dated by TCRdb to about 2019). The library was produced with multiplex PCR. The sample was run on an Illumina HiSeq 2000. Amplification of TCR beta CDR3 regions was carried out from RNA transcripts. The first round of RT-PCR for the TCR CDR3 was performed with the HTBI primer set and the Qiagen OneStep RT-PCR kit. Through fastp at Q25 and MiXCR, TCRdb rebuilt clones from the public reads, retaining in-frame beta chains. A single entry per CDR3 protein holds the most common genes and DNA from its merged rows. The sample table lists 360,000 or so distinct CDR3 sequences, about 15% of them with a count of one. The top ten constitute approximately 19% of the sample. The sequenced material came from blood. All receptors come from a woman in her sixties with Graves' ophthalmopathy.

This clonotype occurred many times. CDR3 region: CAWKREGTYNEQFF. The CDR3 bases are TGTGCCTGGAAGCGGGAGGGGACCTACAATGAGCAGTTCTTC. V gene TRBV30 combines with J gene TRBJ2-1; 10 bases map to TRBD2. The length of the CDR3 is 14 residues. Germline V gene lookup returns CDR1 GTSNPN and CDR2 SVGIG (reference sequence). With 4 bases clipped from V and 2 bases from J, the junction kept 2 bases outside the gene matches.

This clonotype was detected once. This chain joins TRBV6-1 and TRBJ1-1, with 8 bases lining up with TRBD1. Germline lookup yields CDR1 MNHNS and CDR2 SASEGT. Trimming took 7 bases from V and 6 from J; bases not matched to a gene: 16. This CDR3 comprises 16 residues. CDR3 nucleotide sequence: TGTGCCAGCACACTTCACCCCGCAGGGGGCAGACCTGAAGCTTTCTTT. Translated, it gives CASTLHPAGGRPEAFF.

This clonotype was observed many times. The V and J genes are TRBV5-1 and TRBJ2-3; TRBD1 might be the D (5 bases). CDR3 length: 15 residues. Deletions cut 0 bases from V and 2 bases from J, with 10 bases between. CDR1 and CDR2 (germline): SGHRS, YFSETQ. CDR3 nucleotide sequence: TGCGCCAGCAGCTTGGGAAGGGGCTTCACAGATACGCAGTATTTT. It yields the protein CASSLGRGFTDTQYF.

This clonotype was observed at least ten times. The V gene is TRBV7-8, the J gene TRBJ2-3; 11 positions agree with TRBD2. CDR1 and CDR2 (germline): SGHVS, FQNEAQ. The CDR3 length is 19 residues. V dropped 0 bases and J dropped 2; count of bases not matched to a gene: 10. CDR3: CASSLAEGLAGSYTDTQYF. CDR3 bases: TGTGCCAGCAGCTTAGCGGAAGGACTAGCGGGTTCATACACAGATACGCAGTATTTT.

This clonotype was detected ten times or more. The chain joins TRBV5-1 to TRBJ2-1; TRBD2 aligns across 10 bases. With V trimmed by 7 bases and J by 3 bases, 4 bases remained unmatched. Germline V CDR1 and CDR2: SGHRS, YFSETQ. The CDR3 has 14 amino acids. The CDR3 DNA sequence: TGCGCCAGCGTAGCGGGAGGAGGCTACAATGAGCAGTTCTTC. It translates to CASVAGGGYNEQFF.

CDR3 coding DNA: TGTGCCAGCAGCCCCGAGGGGGGACAGCGGGGGTACAATGAGCAGTTCTTC. It is translated as CASSPEGGQRGYNEQFF. The chain has TRBV11-2 and TRBJ2-1, with D possibly matching TRBD2 (8 bases). The CDR3 contains 17 residues. CDR1 and CDR2 (germline): SGHAT, FQNNGV. V was pared by 5 bases and J by 4 bases, with 21 bases between.

This clonotype was observed many times. Compared with germline, one end of the junction differs, possibly owing to a read error. This chain joins TRBV5-1 and TRBJ2-5; no clear D. Germline V lookup: CDR1 SGHRS, CDR2 YFSETQ. The CDR3 loop spans 11 amino acids. CDR3 residues: CASSAQETQYF. The DNA of the CDR3 is TGTGCCAGCAGCGCACAAGAGACCCAGTACTTC.

This clonotype appeared many times. The chain carries TRBV5-1 and TRBJ2-7; D possibly corresponds to TRBD2 (6 bases). V was shortened by 5 bases and J by 3 bases, with 15 bases between the two germline ends. CDR1 is SGHRS and CDR2 is YFSETQ in the germline V gene. CDR3 length: 14 residues. In DNA, the CDR3 is TGCGCCAGCAGTCCCGGTGGAGGGGACTACGAGCAGTACTTC. This gives the protein CASSPGGGDYEQYF.

This clonotype was detected ten times or more. V and J are TRBV5-1 and TRBJ2-7, with D maybe TRBD2 (5 bases). Germline values: CDR1 SGHRS, CDR2 YFSETQ. V was trimmed by 0 bases and J by 9 bases, leaving 16 bases between them. This CDR3 region has 14 residues. The CDR3, as DNA: TGCGCCAGCAGCTTGGCCGGACTGCTCGACGTGCAGTACTTC. This encodes CASSLAGLLDVQYF.

The rearrangement joins TRBV6-1 to TRBJ1-1; unclear D gene. This CDR3 has 14 amino acids. V shed 5 bases and J shed 0 bases, with 10 bases lying between them. Germline assignment: CDR1 MNHNS and CDR2 SASEGT. CDR3 residues: CASSSTRLNTEAFF. The DNA of the CDR3 is TGTGCCAGCAGTTCAACCCGCTTGAACACTGAAGCTTTCTTT.

There are many counts of this clonotype. V is TRBV30 and J is TRBJ1-1, with a weak D call TRBD1 (5 bases). Looked up from germline, CDR1 is GTSNPN and CDR2 is SVGIG (reference sequence). The CDR3 sequence is 15 residues long. Between the trimmed V and J ends, which lost 0 bases and 1 base, there was a span of 12 bases. This chain's CDR3 is CAWSVRGDWNTEAFF. The CDR3 DNA follows: TGTGCCTGGAGTGTACGTGGGGACTGGAACACTGAAGCTTTCTTT.

This clonotype was recorded many times. This chain uses TRBV5-1 with TRBJ1-1; tentatively, D is TRBD1 (5 bases). Per the germline V gene, CDR1 is SGHRS and CDR2 is YFSETQ. Trimming left V 0 bases short and J 7 bases short, with 10 bases between. The CDR3 loop spans 13 amino acids. DNA of the CDR3: TGCGCCAGCAGCTTGGGGCTAGACAGTGAAGCTTTCTTT. Its translation is CASSLGLDSEAFF. The entire variable domain, with the rest obtained from reference TRBV5-1 and TRBJ1-1, is as follows: KAGVTQTPRYLIKTRGQQVTLSCSPISGHRSVSWYQQTPGQGLQFLFEYFSETQRNKGNFPGRFSGRQFSNSRSEMNVSTLELGDSALYLCASSLGLDSEAFFGQGTRLTVV.

This clonotype showed up many times. The chain links TRBV3-1 to TRBJ2-7; a possible D gene is TRBD2 (5 bases). V lost 4 bases, J lost 5 bases, and 12 bases lay in between. This CDR3 is built from 13 residues. Germline assignment: CDR1 LGHDT and CDR2 YNNKEL (reference sequence). CDR3 region: CASSPAGENEQYF. The CDR3 region has the DNA TGTGCCAGCAGCCCGGCGGGCGAGAACGAGCAGTACTTC.

This clonotype was seen at least ten times. The chain combines TRBV2 with TRBJ2-1; D unresolved. V dropped 3 bases and J dropped 0 bases, with 12 bases sitting between them. The CDR3 spans 16 residues. Germline CDR1 reads SNHLY; CDR2 reads FYNNEI. The CDR3 sequence is CASSEVGRSSYNEQFF. CDR3 DNA: TGTGCCAGCAGTGAGGTTGGCAGAAGCTCCTACAATGAGCAGTTCTTC.

This clonotype was counted many times. This rearrangement joins TRBV28 to TRBJ2-3, with TRBD1 identical over 10 bases. The germline CDR1 and CDR2 sequences are MDHEN and SYDVKM. The CDR3 extends over 14 amino acids. J gave up 5 bases and V 4 bases, and 3 bases lay outside the gene matches. DNA of the CDR3: TGTGCCAGCAGTTCCCGGGACAGGGGAGATACGCAGTATTTT. Amino acid sequence: CASSSRDRGDTQYF.

This clonotype was recorded a few times. This rearrangement joins TRBV12-3 or TRBV12-4 to TRBJ2-1, with D perhaps given as TRBD1 or TRBD2 (6 bases each). CDR3 length equals 12 residues. Trimming took off 10 bases at V and 13 bases at J, with 20 bases between the two ends. CDR3 loop: CATHVPGGGQFF. The DNA of the CDR3 is TGTGCCACTCACGTTCCCGGAGGGGGTCAGTTCTTC.

This clonotype was observed many times. The chain is built from TRBV2 and TRBJ1-5; 7 bases match TRBD1. The CDR3 is 14 residues long. V trimming: 4 bases; J trimming: 5 bases; junction bases outside the gene matches: 5. Per germline, CDR1 SNHLY and CDR2 FYNNEI. In DNA form, the CDR3 reads TGTGCCAGCAGTGCCCGACAGGGCCATCAGCCCCAGCATTTT. Amino acid sequence: CASSARQGHQPQHF. Filled out from reference TRBV2 and TRBJ1-5, the complete variable domain reads EPEVTQTPSHQVTQMGQEVILRCVPISNHLYFYWYRQILGQKVEFLVSFYNNEISEKSEIFDDQFSVERPDGSNFTLKIRSTKLEDSAMYFCASSARQGHQPQHFGDGTRLSIL.

This clonotype has at least ten counts. The rearrangement uses TRBV29-1 and TRBJ2-1, with unresolved D. Looked up from germline, CDR1 is SQVTM and CDR2 is ANQGSEA. Trimming left V 2 bases short and J 5 bases short, with 10 bases between. The CDR3 has 13 residues. The CDR3 reads CSVEWLRNNEQFF. The CDR3 coding sequence is TGCAGCGTTGAATGGCTACGCAACAATGAGCAGTTCTTC.

This clonotype was seen many times. The chain joins TRBV6-5 to TRBJ1-6, with D possibly matching TRBD1 (6 bases). Germline CDR1 MNHEY, CDR2 SVGAGI. The V gene lost 2 bases and the J gene lost 9 bases, with 17 bases spanning the gap. CDR3 length: 16 amino acids. For the CDR3, the DNA is TGTGCCAGCAGTTACGGGATACAGGGTCTTACTTCACCCCTCCACTTT. Translation gives CASSYGIQGLTSPLHF.